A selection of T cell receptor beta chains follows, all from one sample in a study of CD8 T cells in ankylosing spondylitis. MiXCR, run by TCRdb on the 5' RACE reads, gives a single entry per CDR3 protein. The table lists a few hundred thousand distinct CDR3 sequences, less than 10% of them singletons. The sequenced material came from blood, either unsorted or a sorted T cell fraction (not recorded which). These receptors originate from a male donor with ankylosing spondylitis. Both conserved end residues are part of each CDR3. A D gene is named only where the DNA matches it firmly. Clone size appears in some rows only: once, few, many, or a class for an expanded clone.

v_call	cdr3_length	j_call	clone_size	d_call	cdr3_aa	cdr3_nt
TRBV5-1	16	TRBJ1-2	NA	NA	CASSPGASLNIYGYTF	TGCGCCAGCAGCCCCGGAGCCAGCCTTAATATTTATGGCTACACCTTC
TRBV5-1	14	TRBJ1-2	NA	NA	CASSLIRKDYGYTF	TGCGCCAGCAGCTTGATCCGGAAGGACTATGGCTACACCTTC
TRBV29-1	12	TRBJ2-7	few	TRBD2	CSVVRGDYEQYF	TGCAGCGTTGTTCGGGGGGACTACGAGCAGTACTTC
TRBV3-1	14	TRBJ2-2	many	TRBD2	CASTLAGNTGELFF	TGTGCCAGCACCCTAGCGGGGAACACCGGGGAGCTGTTTTTT
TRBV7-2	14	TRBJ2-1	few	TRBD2	CASSLGLPWDEQFF	TGTGCCAGCAGCTTGGGACTACCCTGGGATGAGCAGTTCTTC
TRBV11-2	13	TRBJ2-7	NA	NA	CASSLPLPGEQYF	TGTGCCAGCAGCTTACCCCTGCCGGGCGAGCAGTACTTC
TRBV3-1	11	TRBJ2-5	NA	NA	CASSAAETQYF	TGTGCCAGCAGCGCTGCAGAGACCCAGTACTTC
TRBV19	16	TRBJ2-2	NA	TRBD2	CASTHSGSGTTGELFF	TGTGCCAGTACCCATAGCGGGAGTGGGACCACCGGGGAGCTGTTTTTT
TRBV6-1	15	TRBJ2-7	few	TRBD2	CAVPLRTSGIYEQYF	TGTGCCGTACCTCTTAGGACTAGCGGGATCTACGAGCAGTACTTC
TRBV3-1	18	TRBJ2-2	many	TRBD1	CASSQDWDRGRVTGELFF	TGTGCCAGCAGCCAAGACTGGGACAGGGGGCGCGTCACCGGGGAGCTGTTTTTT
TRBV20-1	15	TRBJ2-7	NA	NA	CSARDPFGDLYEQYF	TGCAGTGCTAGAGACCCGTTTGGCGACCTTTACGAGCAGTACTTC
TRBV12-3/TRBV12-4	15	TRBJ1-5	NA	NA	CASSFSFVSPGPQHF	TGTGCCAGCAGTTTTAGTTTCGTCAGTCCAGGACCCCAGCATTTT
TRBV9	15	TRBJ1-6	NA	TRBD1	CASSSQGEVLSPLHF	TGTGCCAGCAGCTCCCAGGGGGAAGTTCTTTCACCCCTCCACTTT
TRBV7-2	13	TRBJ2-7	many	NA	CASSLDGGSEQYF	TGTGCCAGCAGCTTAGATGGGGGAAGCGAGCAGTACTTC
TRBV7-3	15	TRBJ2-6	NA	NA	CASGAGMTGANVLTF	TGTGCCAGCGGGGCAGGGATGACTGGGGCCAACGTCCTGACTTTC
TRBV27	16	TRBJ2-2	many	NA	CASSSRNRESAGELFF	TGTGCCAGCAGTTCGCGAAACAGGGAGTCGGCCGGGGAGCTGTTTTTT
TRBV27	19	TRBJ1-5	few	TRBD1	CASAKGRDRGGLSNQPQHF	TGTGCCAGCGCTAAGGGCCGAGACAGGGGAGGGTTGAGCAATCAGCCCCAGCATTTT
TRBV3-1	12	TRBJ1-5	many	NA	CASGYSNQPQHF	TGTGCCAGCGGGTATAGCAATCAGCCCCAGCATTTT
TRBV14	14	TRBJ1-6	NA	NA	CASSRTRNNSPLHF	TGTGCCAGCAGCCGTACACGGAATAATTCACCCCTCCACTTT
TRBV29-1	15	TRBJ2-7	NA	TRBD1	CSVDQGAGRAYEQYF	TGCAGCGTTGATCAGGGGGCGGGAAGGGCCTACGAGCAGTACTTC
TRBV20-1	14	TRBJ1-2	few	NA	CSARDDEPSYGYTF	TGCAGTGCTAGAGATGACGAGCCGTCCTATGGCTACACCTTC
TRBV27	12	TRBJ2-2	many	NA	CASRDRAGELFF	TGTGCCAGCAGAGATAGGGCGGGGGAGCTGTTTTTT
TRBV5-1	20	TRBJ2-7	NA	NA	CASSLGNRLRGPLGAYEQYF	TGCGCCAGCAGCTTGGGAAACAGGTTGAGAGGACCTCTTGGGGCGTACGAGCAGTACTTC
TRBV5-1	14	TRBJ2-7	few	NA	CASSLAVSTYEQYF	TGCGCCAGCAGCTTGGCCGTCTCTACCTACGAGCAGTACTTC
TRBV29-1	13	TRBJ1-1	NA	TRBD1	CTYRGQGNTEAFF	TGCACCTACAGGGGGCAGGGGAACACTGAAGCTTTCTTT
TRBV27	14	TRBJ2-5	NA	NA	CASSNGRVEETQYF	TGTGCCAGCAGTAACGGACGGGTGGAAGAGACCCAGTACTTC
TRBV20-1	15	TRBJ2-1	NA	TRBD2	CSARPGTSAHNEQFF	TGCAGTGCTAGGCCCGGGACTAGCGCCCACAATGAGCAGTTCTTC
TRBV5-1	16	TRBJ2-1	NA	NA	CASSLIEMSSYNEQFF	TGCGCCAGCAGTCTGATAGAAATGAGCTCCTACAATGAGCAGTTCTTC